This TCR beta chain was identified in a study of human CD8 memory T cell subsets. As for this clonotype: Antigen specificity is unknown.

UMI-labeled 5' RACE was the method by which TCR beta libraries were made. Using the 5' RACE reads, TCRdb records one entry per CDR3 protein without DNA. Found here are some 6,700 distinct CDR3 sequences; the top ten clones hold around a quarter. Study findings and constraints: Clonotypes that made up the stem-like memory T cell repertoire overlapped minimally with the precursor exhausted T cell repertoire. Precursor exhausted T cells appeared less diverse than stem-like memory T cells according to Chao1 estimates.

The germline V gene encodes CDR1 MGHRA and CDR2 YSYEKL. The CDR3 spans 15 residues. The receptor's source is a human donor in good health. The rearrangement uses TRBV4-1 and TRBJ2-5; TCRdb picks TRBD1, but there is no DNA to check that call. The sample was CD8+ T cells from PBMCs. This CDR3 is CASSQESTVWETQYF.